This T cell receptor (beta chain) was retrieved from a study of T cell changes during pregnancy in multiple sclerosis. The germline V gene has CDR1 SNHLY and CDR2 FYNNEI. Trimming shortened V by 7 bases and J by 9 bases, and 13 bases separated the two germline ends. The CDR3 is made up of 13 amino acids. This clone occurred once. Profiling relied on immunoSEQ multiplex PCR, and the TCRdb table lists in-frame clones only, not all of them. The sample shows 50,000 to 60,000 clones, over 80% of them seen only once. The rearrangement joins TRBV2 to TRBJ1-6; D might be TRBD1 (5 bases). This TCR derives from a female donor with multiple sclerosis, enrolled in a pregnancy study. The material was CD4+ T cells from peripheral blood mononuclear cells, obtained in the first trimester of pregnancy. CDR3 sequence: CASKRDSGSPLHF. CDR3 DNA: TGTGCCAGCAAACGCGACAGTGGTTCACCCCTCCACTTT.